Each of the 21 T cell receptor beta chains below was sequenced from the same sample in a study of shared clonotypes between healthy human individuals. TCRdb's copy holds only in-frame clones and misses some; the assay was immunoSEQ multiplex PCR. The table shows approximately 2.4 million clones, with around 95% occurring only once. Sequenced sample: naive CD4+ T cells sorted from blood. As for subset: CD45RA+ positively selected. The receptors originated from a man aged 18 to 29 in good health.

This chain uses TRBV19 with TRBJ1-2, with D uncertain. Germline CDR1 LNHDA, CDR2 SQIVND (reference sequence). The CDR3 consists of 17 residues. The V end lost 9 bases, the J end lost 1 base, and 24 bases lay between the germline ends. The CDR3, as DNA: TGTGCCAGCAACCACGGTACTGCAGCCCCCATTAACTATGGCTACACCTTC. Residues: CASNHGTAAPINYGYTF.

The gene calls are TRBV19 and TRBJ1-2, with 8 nucleotides matching TRBD1. Germline CDR1 is LNHDA and CDR2 is SQIVND (reference sequence). The V and J ends lost 7 bases and 1 base, in that order; junction bases with no gene match: 2. The CDR3 covers 13 residues. The CDR3 nucleotides are TGTGCCAGTAACAGGGGGAGTAACTATGGCTACACCTTC. Its translation is CASNRGSNYGYTF.

The V and J genes are TRBV7-8 and TRBJ1-3; possibly TRBD1 for D (5 bases). The CDR3 extends over 17 amino acids. Trimming shortened V by 5 bases and J by 2 bases, and 19 bases separated the two germline ends. Germline values: CDR1 SGHVS, CDR2 FQNEAQ. For the CDR3, the DNA is TGTGCCAGCAGCCTTGCCCCCTCGGACACTACTGGAAACACCATATATTTT. It specifies CASSLAPSDTTGNTIYF.

The J gene is TRBJ2-5, the V gene TRBV27; 11 bases map to TRBD1. Unmatched junction bases numbered 5, after V lost 1 base and J lost 4 bases. Per germline, CDR1 MNHEY and CDR2 SMNVEV (reference sequence). The CDR3 spans 16 residues. CDR3 residues: CASSLYGQGARETQYF. The DNA for the CDR3 is TGTGCCAGCAGTTTATACGGACAGGGGGCGCGAGAGACCCAGTACTTC.

The chain links TRBV5-1 to TRBJ1-2; 10 bases fit TRBD1. V lost 4 bases to trimming and J lost 5 bases; unmatched junction nucleotides: 8. This CDR3 is 15 amino acids long. Germline V CDR1 and CDR2: SGHRS, YFSETQ. CDR3 nucleotide sequence: TGCGCCAGCAGCCCGGGGACAGGGGCCCCTTATGGCTACACCTTC. It specifies CASSPGTGAPYGYTF.

The J gene is TRBJ2-3, the V gene TRBV7-9; D possibly corresponds to TRBD2 (5 bases). Trimming left V 2 bases short and J 0 bases short, with 12 bases between. This CDR3 has 16 amino acids. The germline V gene has CDR1 SEHNR and CDR2 FQNEAQ (reference sequence). CDR3 loop: CASSLSPSGSTDTQYF. As DNA, the CDR3 is TGTGCCAGCAGCTTATCCCCGAGCGGCAGCACAGATACGCAGTATTTT.

This chain connects TRBV11-2 to TRBJ1-1; D is uncertain. V lost 3 bases, J lost 5 bases, and 16 bases lay in between. Germline values: CDR1 SGHAT, CDR2 FQNNGV. The CDR3 sequence is 15 residues long. The CDR3 nucleotides read TGTGCCAGCAGCTTCAACACCGGCGGGCGGACTGAAGCTTTCTTT. Translated, it gives CASSFNTGGRTEAFF.

The chain carries TRBV5-4 and TRBJ2-6, with 8 bases lining up with TRBD2. CDR1 and CDR2 (germline): SGHNT, YYREEE (reference sequence). V was clipped by 1 base and J by 0 bases; unmatched bases: 3. This CDR3 is 17 amino acids long. CDR3 coding DNA: TGTGCCAGCAGCTTGTCCGCGGGAGGCTCTGGGGCCAACGTCCTGACTTTC. This translates into CASSLSAGGSGANVLTF.

The chain recombines TRBV28 with TRBJ2-7, with 7 bases matching TRBD2. The CDR3 consists of 14 residues. V trimming: 3 bases; J trimming: 6 bases; junction bases outside the gene matches: 8. Germline V gene data show CDR1 as MDHEN and CDR2 as SYDVKM. The CDR3 is CASSFREVFREQYF. In nucleotides, the CDR3 is TGTGCCAGCAGTTTCCGGGAGGTATTCCGCGAGCAGTACTTC. The complete variable domain, with remaining parts taken from reference TRBV28 and TRBJ2-7, reads DVKVTQSSRYLVKRTGEKVFLECVQDMDHENMFWYRQDPGLGLRLIYFSYDVKMKEKGDIPEGYSVSREKKERFSLILESASTNQTSMYLCASSFREVFREQYFGPGTRLTVT.

The chain is built from TRBV7-2 and TRBJ1-5; TRBD1 might be the D (6 bases). Deletions cut 4 bases from V and 5 bases from J, with 18 bases between. CDR3 size: 16 residues. Germline loops: CDR1 SGHTA, CDR2 FQGNSA. The CDR3 coding sequence is TGTGCCAGCAGCTCCCACAGGGAACCCTCCCATCAGCCCCAGCATTTT. It encodes CASSSHREPSHQPQHF. Supplemented by reference TRBV7-2 and TRBJ1-5, the full variable domain reads GAGVSQSPSNKVTEKGKDVELRCDPISGHTALYWYRQSLGQGLEFLIYFQGNSAPDKSGLPSDRFSAERTGGSVSTLTIQRTQQEDSAVYLCASSSHREPSHQPQHFGDGTRLSIL.

On this clone: The identical CDR3 is also encoded by other nucleotide sequences in the sample. The rearrangement links TRBV11-2 to TRBJ2-5, with TRBD1 matching 8 bases. V gave up 5 bases and J gave up 2 bases; unmatched junction bases: 7. CDR1 and CDR2 (germline): SGHAT, FQNNGV. This CDR3 comprises 15 residues. CDR3 in DNA: TGTGCCAGCAGCCCCCGGGACAGGAGACAAGAGACCCAGTACTTC. It specifies CASSPRDRRQETQYF. Using reference TRBV11-2 and TRBJ2-5 for the parts outside the CDR3, the full variable domain is EAGVAQSPRYKIIEKRQSVAFWCNPISGHATLYWYQQILGQGPKLLIQFQNNGVVDDSQLPKDRFSAERLKGVDSTLKIQPAKLEDSAVYLCASSPRDRRQETQYFGPGTRLLVL.

This chain uses TRBV2 with TRBJ1-1; no clear D gene. CDR3 length: 13 residues. Germline V gene sequence: CDR1 SNHLY, CDR2 FYNNEI. V was trimmed by 3 bases and J by 11 bases, leaving 16 bases between them. This CDR3 is CASSESGHSEAFF. CDR3 bases: TGTGCCAGCAGTGAGTCAGGCCACAGCGAGGCTTTCTTT.

This chain uses TRBV7-9 with TRBJ2-7; D is tentatively TRBD1 or TRBD2 (6 bases each). CDR1 and CDR2 from the germline V gene are SEHNR and FQNEAQ (reference sequence). The CDR3 loop spans 15 amino acids. V shed 1 base and J shed 4 bases, with 14 bases lying between them. The CDR3 reads CASSLGQGRLYEQYF. The CDR3 bases are TGTGCCAGCAGCTTAGGCCAGGGGAGGTTGTACGAGCAGTACTTC. Looking up the rest from reference TRBV7-9 and TRBJ2-7 gives the full variable domain: DTGVSQNPRHKITKRGQNVTFRCDPISEHNRLYWYRQTLGQGPEFLTYFQNEAQLEKSRLLSDRFSAERPKGSFSTLEIQRTEQGDSAMYLCASSLGQGRLYEQYFGPGTRLTVT.

This clone is a singleton in its sample. The genes are TRBV5-1 and TRBJ2-5, with 10 bases that match TRBD2. Germline loops: CDR1 SGHRS, CDR2 YFSETQ. V was pared by 4 bases and J by 4 bases, with 4 bases of the junction left unmatched. The length of the CDR3 is 14 residues. In DNA form, the CDR3 reads TGCGCCAGCAGCACTAGCGGGGCTCTAGAGACCCAGTACTTC. Translated: CASSTSGALETQYF.

This rearrangement joins TRBV11-2 to TRBJ2-1, with D unresolved. Per germline, CDR1 SGHAT and CDR2 FQNNGV. With 6 bases removed from V and 0 bases from J, the gap between germline ends came to 15 bases. The CDR3 extends over 16 amino acids. CDR3 sequence: CASRIPGRSSYNEQFF. The CDR3 DNA reads as TGTGCCAGCAGAATCCCCGGCAGAAGCTCCTACAATGAGCAGTTCTTC.

The chain employs TRBV7-9 and TRBJ2-1, with 8 bases matching TRBD2. The CDR3 consists of 15 residues. Germline V gene sequence: CDR1 SEHNR, CDR2 FQNEAQ (reference sequence). J gave up 2 bases and V 3 bases, and 3 bases lay outside the gene matches. This CDR3 is CASSFLAGTYNEQFF. CDR3 bases: TGTGCCAGCAGCTTCCTAGCGGGTACCTACAATGAGCAGTTCTTC.

On this clone: Other nucleotide sequences in the sample specify the same CDR3. This chain links TRBV10-3 with TRBJ2-2; the D is unclear. The CDR3 sequence is 13 residues long. The germline V and J ends were trimmed by 0 bases and 5 bases, with 4 bases remaining between them. Germline CDR1 is ENHRY and CDR2 is SYGVKD. The CDR3 nucleotides read TGTGCCATCAGTGAGTCAAGGACCGGGGAGCTGTTTTTT. As protein: CAISESRTGELFF.

The chain is built from TRBV4-1 and TRBJ2-2; 11 bases are a match to TRBD1. Germline V CDR1 and CDR2: MGHRA, YSYEKL. V lost 4 bases to trimming and J lost 3 bases; unmatched junction nucleotides: 7. The CDR3 loop spans 17 amino acids. Here the CDR3 reads CASSPLDRGRDTGELFF. CDR3 coding DNA: TGCGCCAGCAGCCCCCTGGACAGGGGGCGCGACACCGGGGAGCTGTTTTTT.

The V call is TRBV7-9, the J call TRBJ1-5; D not certain. V lost 1 base to trimming and J lost 4 bases, with 14 bases between them. Germline V gives CDR1 SEHNR, CDR2 FQNEAQ (reference sequence). This CDR3 has 16 amino acids. The CDR3 loop is CASSLGWGGGNQPQHF. CDR3 DNA: TGTGCCAGCAGCTTAGGATGGGGAGGAGGGAATCAGCCCCAGCATTTT.

The chain has TRBV18 and TRBJ2-2; 7 bases map to TRBD2. J gave up 1 base and V 2 bases, and 4 bases lay outside the gene matches. Germline V CDR1 and CDR2: KGHSH, LQKENI. The CDR3 is 16 amino acids. The CDR3 sequence: CASSPGLAVNTGELFF. CDR3 sequence (DNA): TGTGCCAGCTCACCAGGGCTAGCGGTGAACACCGGGGAGCTGTTTTTT.

The rearrangement joins TRBV6-1 to TRBJ2-2; TRBD2 is a possible D gene (5 bases). The CDR3 has 14 amino acids. Trimming shortened V by 8 bases and J by 0 bases, and 10 bases separated the two germline ends. Germline lookup yields CDR1 MNHNS and CDR2 SASEGT. The CDR3 spells CASSGIPNTGELFF. In DNA, the CDR3 is TGTGCCAGCTCCGGGATTCCGAACACCGGGGAGCTGTTTTTT.